The 27 T cell receptor beta chains presented below share a single source sample, sequenced in a study of cytomegalovirus exposure and HLA in healthy donors. The PCR contained 60 Vbeta and 13 Jbeta primers. Repertoires were generated with immunoSEQ multiplex PCR, while TCRdb's copy carries only in-frame clones and drops some. The repertoire holds about 89,000 clones, with around nine tenths as singletons. Material for sequencing was PBMCs. The receptors derive from a man younger than 40 in good health and CMV-seropositive.

This chain joins TRBV15 and TRBJ2-3, with D unclear. V was pared by 0 bases and J by 1 base, with 8 bases between. The CDR3 has 15 amino acids. CDR1 LNHNV and CDR2 YYDKDF come from the germline V gene (reference sequence). The chain's CDR3 is CATSRDWLGTDTQYF. The DNA of the CDR3 is TGTGCCACCAGCAGAGATTGGCTAGGCACAGATACGCAGTATTTT. The whole variable domain, remainder taken from reference TRBV15 and TRBJ2-3, is DAMVIQNPRYQVTQFGKPVTLSCSQTLNHNVMYWYQQKSSQAPKLLFHYYDKDFNNEADTPDNFQSRRPNTSFCFLDIRSPGLGDTAMYLCATSRDWLGTDTQYFGPGTRLTVL.

Of note for this clone: At one end, the junction sequence differs from germline, possibly due to a read error. CDR3 region: CASSLEGTDEQYF. In nucleotides, the CDR3 is TGTGCCAGTAGTTTAGAGGGGACTGACGAGCAGTACTTC. V and J are TRBV19 and TRBJ2-7; D possibly corresponds to TRBD2 (6 bases). In germline, CDR1 is LNHDA, CDR2 SQIVND (reference sequence). This CDR3 comprises 13 residues.

This clone was observed once. This chain links TRBV11-2 with TRBJ1-1; D may be TRBD1 (6 bases). The CDR3 covers 14 residues. V gave up 2 bases and J gave up 0 bases, with 7 bases separating them. Germline lookup yields CDR1 SGHAT and CDR2 FQNNGV. The CDR3 is CASSLSGVNTEAFF. In DNA form, the CDR3 reads TGTGCCAGCAGCTTATCAGGGGTGAACACTGAAGCTTTCTTT.

A note on this clone: Additional DNA sequences in this sample encode the identical CDR3. V is TRBV18 and J is TRBJ2-7; TRBD1 might be the D (6 bases). CDR1 is KGHSH and CDR2 is LQKENI in the germline V gene. Trimming left V 3 bases short and J 5 bases short, with 8 bases between. The CDR3 extends over 12 amino acids. The CDR3 spells CASSPSGDEQYF. CDR3 nucleotide sequence: TGTGCCAGCTCACCTTCAGGGGACGAGCAGTACTTC. Using reference TRBV18 and TRBJ2-7 for the parts outside the CDR3, the full variable domain is NAGVMQNPRHLVRRRGQEARLRCSPMKGHSHVYWYRQLPEEGLKFMVYLQKENIIDESGMPKERFSAEFPKEGPSILRIQQVVRGDSAAYFCASSPSGDEQYFGPGTRLTVT.

This chain uses TRBV10-3 with TRBJ2-2; TRBD1 aligns across 8 bases. The CDR3 is 15 amino acids. CDR1 and CDR2 (germline): ENHRY, SYGVKD. V lost 6 bases to trimming and J lost 3 bases; unmatched junction nucleotides: 6. The CDR3 spells CAIRDGQGYTGELFF. For the CDR3, the DNA is TGTGCCATCAGGGATGGACAGGGCTACACCGGGGAGCTGTTTTTT.

In this sample, this clone turned up once. The CDR3 loop is CASSATQHPNEKLFF. The DNA of the CDR3 is TGTGCCAGCAGTGCCACACAGCACCCTAATGAAAAACTGTTTTTT. This sequence joins TRBV6-5 and TRBJ1-4; D ambiguous. Trimming pared 5 bases from V and 3 bases from J, leaving 13 bases between. Germline V gene data show CDR1 as MNHEY and CDR2 as SVGAGI. The CDR3 has 15 residues.

About this clone: The CDR3 end shows no conserved phenylalanine or tryptophan, and so a read error is likely. It is unclear where the CDR3 begins or ends on the DNA, so no DNA is shown, and the CDR3 is as TCRdb lists it. The chain carries TRBV28 and TRBJ2-3; the listed D gene, TRBD1, was not tested against the DNA. Germline CDR1 MDHEN, CDR2 SYDVKM. The CDR3 is 12 amino acids in total, end residues counted. The CDR3 loop is CASSYRQGIKVV.

This chain joins TRBV19 and TRBJ1-5; tentative D call: TRBD1 (6 bases). V gave up 4 bases and J gave up 5 bases, with 9 bases separating them. The CDR3 sequence is 13 residues long. Germline V gene data show CDR1 as LNHDA and CDR2 as SQIVND (reference sequence). In nucleotides, the CDR3 is TGTGCCAGTAGTAGGGGGGGCGATCAGCCCCAGCATTTT. It specifies CASSRGGDQPQHF.

Only a few counts were recorded for this clone. V usage is TRBV30 and J usage is TRBJ2-1; D may be TRBD2 (5 bases). Between the trimmed V and J ends, which lost 0 bases and 0 bases, there was a span of 15 bases. Germline assignment: CDR1 GTSNPN and CDR2 SVGIG (reference sequence). The CDR3 extends over 17 amino acids. The CDR3 is CAWSVLGVGNSYNEQFF. The CDR3 DNA reads as TGTGCCTGGAGTGTACTGGGAGTCGGAAACTCCTACAATGAGCAGTTCTTC.

CDR3 amino acids: CASRGSPDSGNTIYF. CDR3 bases: TGTGCCAGCAGGGGGAGTCCAGACTCTGGAAACACCATATATTTT. The rearrangement uses TRBV28 and TRBJ1-3; no definite D call. Trimming cost V 6 bases and J 0 bases, with 12 bases left between them. CDR1 is MDHEN and CDR2 is SYDVKM in the germline V gene. This CDR3 has 15 amino acids.

This clone was observed once. The CDR3 region is CASSVEVNQPQHF. The DNA of the CDR3 is TGTGCCAGCAGTGTCGAGGTCAATCAGCCCCAGCATTTT. This chain joins TRBV2 and TRBJ1-5; D is unresolved. This CDR3 is 13 amino acids long. Trimming took 4 bases from V and 3 from J, leaving 7 bases between them. Germline V CDR1 and CDR2: SNHLY, FYNNEI.

This chain connects TRBV11-2 to TRBJ2-7, with TRBD1 matching 9 bases. The V and J ends lost 5 bases and 5 bases, in that order; junction bases with no gene match: 7. This CDR3 is 14 amino acids long. CDR1 and CDR2 from the germline V gene are SGHAT and FQNNGV. CDR3 protein: CASSPTGGIDEQYF. CDR3 nucleotide sequence: TGTGCCAGCAGCCCAACAGGGGGCATCGACGAGCAGTACTTC.

V is TRBV5-4 and J is TRBJ1-4; D possibly corresponds to TRBD1 (5 bases). The germline gives CDR1 SGHNT, CDR2 YYREEE (reference sequence). The V end lost 2 bases, the J end lost 0 bases, and 11 bases lay between the germline ends. This CDR3 spans 16 amino acids. In nucleotides, the CDR3 is TGTGCCAGCAGCTTTGGGCAGGGCGCAACTAATGAAAAACTGTTTTTT. Translated, it gives CASSFGQGATNEKLFF.

This clone was counted only a few times. This sequence joins TRBV30 and TRBJ1-2; D not resolved. The CDR3 is made up of 15 amino acids. Trimming removed 4 bases from V and 3 bases from J, with 18 bases in between. Germline CDR1 is GTSNPN and CDR2 is SVGIG (reference sequence). CDR3 loop: CAWNRIGGHYYGYTF. CDR3 nucleotide sequence: TGTGCCTGGAACCGCATCGGAGGCCACTACTATGGCTACACCTTC.

This clone was seen only a few times. The genes are TRBV6-5 and TRBJ1-1; TRBD1 aligns across 10 bases. Trimming removed 5 bases from V and 10 bases from J; junction bases left unmatched: 10. The CDR3 has 14 amino acids. Germline V CDR1 and CDR2: MNHEY, SVGAGI. The CDR3 loop reads CASSAGQGLRRAFF. The DNA of the CDR3 is TGTGCCAGCAGTGCGGGACAGGGGCTCCGTCGAGCTTTCTTT.

As to this clone: A read error may produce the germline difference seen at one junction end. The genes are TRBV28 and TRBJ2-2; possible D gene TRBD2, 5 bases. The V gene's germline CDR1 is MDHEN and CDR2 SYDVKM. The CDR3 totals 13 residues. The CDR3 sequence is CASSIGNPGELFF. The CDR3 DNA sequence: TGTGCCAGCAGCATCGGGAACCCCGGGGAGCTGTTTTTT.

The chain combines TRBV11-2 with TRBJ2-5, with D tentatively TRBD2 (5 bases). This CDR3 spans 14 amino acids. V lost 2 bases and J 5 bases, leaving 12 bases between the germline ends. Germline loops: CDR1 SGHAT, CDR2 FQNNGV. The CDR3, as DNA: TGTGCCAGCAGCTTAACCAGGAGAGGGGAGACCCAGTACTTC. Translation gives CASSLTRRGETQYF.

The chain has TRBV2 and TRBJ2-3, with 8 bases that match TRBD1. The junction had 10 bases not matched to a gene; V was cut back by 8 bases and J by 3 bases. Germline CDR1 reads SNHLY; CDR2 reads FYNNEI. The CDR3 spans 15 residues. CDR3 DNA: TGTGCCAGCGGACAGGGACACGACTCTACAGATACGCAGTATTTT. Its translation is CASGQGHDSTDTQYF. Based on the CDR3 plus reference TRBV2 and TRBJ2-3, the full variable domain is EPEVTQTPSHQVTQMGQEVILRCVPISNHLYFYWYRQILGQKVEFLVSFYNNEISEKSEIFDDQFSVERPDGSNFTLKIRSTKLEDSAMYFCASGQGHDSTDTQYFGPGTRLTVL.

The V gene is TRBV10-3, the J gene TRBJ1-1; TRBD1 matches 9 bases. The CDR3 sequence is 13 residues long. Germline CDR1 is ENHRY and CDR2 is SYGVKD. The trim removed 4 bases at V and 4 bases at J, leaving 1 base unmatched. Written as DNA, the CDR3 is TGTGCCATCAGTGGACAGGGGGGCACTGAAGCTTTCTTT. Its translation: CAISGQGGTEAFF.

This chain links TRBV6-6 with TRBJ1-1, with D perhaps TRBD1 (6 bases). The CDR3 sequence is 15 residues long. The germline V and J ends were trimmed by 4 bases and 4 bases, with 16 bases remaining between them. CDR1 and CDR2 from the germline V gene are MNHNY and SVGAGI (reference sequence). CDR3 DNA: TGTGCCAGCAGTTCGTATAGACAGGATAGCACTGAAGCTTTCTTT. Its protein is CASSSYRQDSTEAFF.

V usage is TRBV27 and J usage is TRBJ1-1, with TRBD1 as a possible D gene (5 bases). The CDR3 length is 13 residues. The germline CDR1 and CDR2 sequences are MNHEY and SMNVEV (reference sequence). Trimming pared 4 bases from V and 4 bases from J, leaving 10 bases between. The CDR3 reads CASSSRVGTEAFF. The CDR3 DNA reads as TGTGCCAGCAGTTCCAGGGTTGGCACTGAAGCTTTCTTT.

The J gene is TRBJ1-1, the V gene TRBV5-1; a weak D match, TRBD1 (6 bases). The ends were cut back, 0 bases at V and 8 bases at J, with 14 bases in the middle. CDR1 is SGHRS, CDR2 YFSETQ, per germline. The CDR3 loop spans 14 amino acids. CDR3 residues: CASSLEDWGGEAFF. CDR3 sequence (DNA): TGCGCCAGCAGCTTGGAGGATTGGGGGGGCGAAGCTTTCTTT.

The chain has TRBV4-1 and TRBJ1-5; 10 bases line up with TRBD1. Germline V gives CDR1 MGHRA, CDR2 YSYEKL. Germline trimming cut 3 bases from V and 10 bases from J; bases unmatched to any gene: 12. This CDR3 region has 16 residues. The CDR3 is CASSQGTGAHFYPQHF. CDR3 bases: TGCGCCAGCAGCCAGGGGACAGGGGCCCACTTTTATCCCCAGCATTTT.

This clone was seen a handful of times. Other DNA sequences in this sample translate to the same CDR3. V is TRBV29-1 and J is TRBJ2-1; 9 bases are a match to TRBD1. This CDR3 spans 14 amino acids. The trim removed 3 bases at V and 3 bases at J, leaving 3 bases unmatched. The germline gives CDR1 SQVTM, CDR2 ANQGSEA. Here the CDR3 DNA reads TGCAGCGTTGAGACAGGGGGTGGCTACAATGAGCAGTTCTTC. This sequence encodes CSVETGGGYNEQFF.

This chain joins TRBV15 and TRBJ1-5; D might be TRBD1 (6 bases). Looked up from germline, CDR1 is LNHNV and CDR2 is YYDKDF (reference sequence). The CDR3 loop spans 16 amino acids. The ends were cut back, 0 bases at V and 2 bases at J, with 11 bases in the middle. CDR3 DNA: TGTGCCACCAGCAGAGATTTGGCAGGGGGCAATCAGCCCCAGCATTTT. Amino acids: CATSRDLAGGNQPQHF.

This clone came up once. V and J are TRBV19 and TRBJ2-3; no firm D call. The CDR3 totals 17 residues. Trimming shortened V by 3 bases and J by 0 bases, and 16 bases separated the two germline ends. Per germline, CDR1 LNHDA and CDR2 SQIVND (reference sequence). The CDR3 bases are TGTGCCAGTAGTATTTACGTTATGGCAGCGAGCACAGATACGCAGTATTTT. Encoded protein: CASSIYVMAASTDTQYF.

CDR3 DNA: TGTGCCAGCAGTTGGGACAGAGCTAGGTTCAATGAGCAGTTCTTC. It codes for CASSWDRARFNEQFF. This chain uses TRBV27 with TRBJ2-1, with 7 bases fitting TRBD1. The CDR3 runs 15 residues. V was pared by 4 bases and J by 6 bases, with 9 bases of the junction left unmatched. From germline, CDR1 is MNHEY and CDR2 SMNVEV (reference sequence).